This entry lists 16 T cell receptor beta chains sequenced from one sample in a study of T cells after yellow fever vaccination. A single record per CDR3 protein comes from TCRdb applying MiXCR to the 5' RACE reads. There are 320,000 or so distinct CDR3 sequences in the sample; roughly 7.5% occur only once, and about 16% lies in the top ten. The specimen comprised PBMCs, sampled more than 40 days after the first yellow fever vaccination. These receptor sequences come from a man younger than 35 who received the YFV17D yellow fever vaccine.

In its sample, this clonotype was seen once. The rearrangement joins TRBV5-4 to TRBJ2-1; 10 bases are a match to TRBD2. V gave up 2 bases and J gave up 3 bases; unmatched junction bases: 2. The CDR3 has 15 amino acids. Per germline, CDR1 SGHNT and CDR2 YYREEE (reference sequence). The CDR3 spells CASSLAGGIYNEQFF. CDR3 in DNA: TGTGCCAGCAGCTTAGCGGGGGGGATCTACAATGAGCAGTTCTTC.

At least ten counts were recorded for this clonotype. The DNA of the CDR3 is TGCAGTGCTAGGACTTCCCCGGATTACACCGGGGAGCTGTTTTTT. The encoded protein is CSARTSPDYTGELFF. This rearrangement joins TRBV20-1 to TRBJ2-2; no clear D. Per germline, CDR1 DFQATT and CDR2 SNEGSKA (reference sequence). The CDR3 runs to 15 residues. V was pared by 3 bases and J by 3 bases, with 14 bases between.

This clonotype was seen more than once but under ten times. The rearrangement joins TRBV28 to TRBJ2-2; D is undetermined. The CDR3 has 13 residues. Trimming removed 7 bases at V and 5 bases at J, with 11 bases between. The germline gives CDR1 MDHEN, CDR2 SYDVKM. CDR3 coding DNA: TGTGCCAGCATCGGGCAGGCTACCGGGGAGCTGTTTTTT. Protein: CASIGQATGELFF.

The chain is built from TRBV7-2 and TRBJ2-7, with D hard to call. The V gene lost 5 bases and the J gene lost 0 bases, with 11 bases spanning the gap. The CDR3 length is 14 residues. Germline values: CDR1 SGHTA, CDR2 FQGNSA. The CDR3 loop reads CASSKGVISYEQYF. The CDR3, as DNA: TGTGCCAGCAGCAAAGGCGTTATCTCCTACGAGCAGTACTTC.

Many counts were recorded for this clonotype. This chain connects TRBV6-1 to TRBJ1-1; the match to TRBD1 covers 8 bases. Germline lookup yields CDR1 MNHNS and CDR2 SASEGT. This CDR3 comprises 14 residues. V was clipped by 8 bases and J by 1 base; unmatched bases: 6. The CDR3 is CASSRTGSNTEAFF. The CDR3 region has the DNA TGTGCCAGCTCCCGGACAGGGTCGAACACTGAAGCTTTCTTT.

This clonotype has only a few counts. This rearrangement joins TRBV5-1 to TRBJ2-2, with 9 nucleotides matching TRBD1. Trimming cost V 4 bases and J 2 bases; bases outside gene matches: 12. Germline values: CDR1 SGHRS, CDR2 YFSETQ. CDR3 size: 18 residues. The CDR3 DNA sequence: TGCGCCAGCAGCCAACCCACCGGGACAGGGTTTAACACCGGGGAGCTGTTTTTT. As protein: CASSQPTGTGFNTGELFF.

This clonotype was observed a few times. The chain combines TRBV29-1 with TRBJ2-3, with D hard to call. CDR1 and CDR2 from the germline V gene are SQVTM and ANQGSEA. The CDR3 has 14 amino acids. Trimming removed 3 bases at V and 11 bases at J, with 21 bases between. The CDR3 coding sequence is TGCAGCGTTGATTTGGCAGGCCCCCAGGTGGAGCAGTATTTT. Protein sequence: CSVDLAGPQVEQYF.

This clonotype was counted between two and nine times. This chain links TRBV5-1 with TRBJ2-5; possible D gene TRBD2, 5 bases. V gave up 0 bases and J gave up 3 bases, with 9 bases separating them. Per germline, CDR1 SGHRS and CDR2 YFSETQ. The CDR3 has 14 amino acids. The CDR3 DNA reads TGCGCCAGCAGCTTGGGGGGAGTGGAAGAGACCCAGTACTTC. Translating gives CASSLGGVEETQYF.

The gene calls are TRBV12-3 or TRBV12-4 and TRBJ2-7; 10 bases agree with TRBD2. The V gene end was trimmed by 6 bases and the J gene end by 3 bases; junction bases not matched to a gene: 5. The CDR3 consists of 14 residues. The chain's CDR3 is CASRRASGGYEQYF. The DNA for the CDR3 is TGTGCCAGCAGGCGGGCTAGCGGGGGCTACGAGCAGTACTTC.

This clonotype has just a few counts. V gene TRBV7-2 combines with J gene TRBJ2-1; TRBD2 agrees at 12 bases. This CDR3 has 16 amino acids. In germline, CDR1 is SGHTA, CDR2 FQGNSA. Germline trimming cut 2 bases from V and 4 bases from J; bases unmatched to any gene: 3. CDR3 sequence (DNA): TGTGCCAGCAGCTTAACTAGCGGGGGGACTTACAATGAGCAGTTCTTC. Translated, it gives CASSLTSGGTYNEQFF.

The chain carries TRBV20-1 and TRBJ2-1, with 12 bases aligning to TRBD2. CDR1 and CDR2 from the germline V gene are DFQATT and SNEGSKA (reference sequence). This CDR3 spans 15 amino acids. Trimming removed 5 bases from V and 3 bases from J; junction bases left unmatched: 5. In DNA form, the CDR3 reads TGCAGTGCTCAAGGACTAGCGGGGATCTACAATGAGCAGTTCTTC. Residues: CSAQGLAGIYNEQFF.

V usage is TRBV7-9 and J usage is TRBJ1-6; D gene ambiguous. The CDR3 runs to 15 residues. V gave up 7 bases and J gave up 5 bases, with 15 bases separating them. Germline V gives CDR1 SEHNR, CDR2 FQNEAQ (reference sequence). The CDR3 protein is CASIPQQWDNSPLHF. CDR3 DNA: TGTGCCAGCATCCCCCAACAGTGGGATAATTCACCCCTCCACTTT.

J is TRBJ2-1 and V is TRBV6-1, with D maybe TRBD1 (5 bases). CDR1 and CDR2 (germline): MNHNS, SASEGT. Trimming took off 10 bases at V and 2 bases at J, with 12 bases between the two ends. The CDR3 runs to 13 residues. CDR3 amino acids: CATNPRAYNEQFF. CDR3 nucleotides: TGTGCCACCAACCCCAGGGCCTACAATGAGCAGTTCTTC.

The rearrangement uses TRBV20-1 and TRBJ1-2; 8 bases fit TRBD1. Germline lookup yields CDR1 DFQATT and CDR2 SNEGSKA (reference sequence). J gave up 5 bases and V 5 bases, and 7 bases lay outside the gene matches. There are 13 residues in the CDR3. CDR3: CSAPDRVHYGYTF. The CDR3 coding sequence is TGCAGTGCTCCGGACAGGGTACATTATGGCTACACCTTC.

The chain employs TRBV24-1 and TRBJ2-3, with unresolved D. V lost 6 bases, J lost 1 base, and 7 bases lay in between. The CDR3 has 13 amino acids. CDR1 and CDR2 (germline): KGHDR, SFDVKD. CDR3 sequence reads: CATSHPGTDTQYF. The CDR3 DNA reads TGTGCCACCAGTCACCCAGGCACAGATACGCAGTATTTT.

In its sample, this clonotype was seen a few times. The rearrangement uses TRBV5-1 and TRBJ2-3; 11 bases line up with TRBD2. With 4 bases clipped from V and 2 bases from J, the junction kept 9 bases outside the gene matches. CDR1 and CDR2 (germline): SGHRS, YFSETQ. The CDR3 length is 17 residues. The CDR3 spells CASSVGLAAGLTDTQYF. Here the CDR3 DNA reads TGCGCCAGCAGCGTGGGACTAGCGGCGGGCCTCACAGATACGCAGTATTTT.